A single sample gave rise to the 20 T cell receptor beta chains below, sequenced in a study of blood T cell repertoires in COVID-19. Libraries were prepared by immunoSEQ multiplex PCR; TCRdb keeps only in-frame clonotypes and omits some of them. The sample contains over 200,000 clones, about four fifths of which appear only once. Sequencing was carried out using peripheral blood. These TCRs come from an elderly man with acute or convalescent COVID-19.

This chain links TRBV7-9 with TRBJ2-7; 10 bases map to TRBD2. CDR1 and CDR2 from the germline V gene are SEHNR and FQNEAQ (reference sequence). This CDR3 is built from 16 residues. V trimming: 1 base; J trimming: 2 bases; junction bases outside the gene matches: 5. The CDR3 coding sequence is TGTGCCAGCAGCTTAGAAGCGGGAGGGTCGCCCTACGAGCAGTACTTC. It translates to CASSLEAGGSPYEQYF. The full variable domain, with the rest looked up from reference TRBV7-9 and TRBJ2-7, is DTGVSQNPRHKITKRGQNVTFRCDPISEHNRLYWYRQTLGQGPEFLTYFQNEAQLEKSRLLSDRFSAERPKGSFSTLEIQRTEQGDSAMYLCASSLEAGGSPYEQYFGPGTRLTVT.

V usage is TRBV25-1 and J usage is TRBJ2-5; 11 nucleotides align to TRBD1. There are 14 residues in the CDR3. CDR1 MGHDK and CDR2 SYGVNS come from the germline V gene. V was clipped by 4 bases and J by 5 bases; unmatched bases: 3. Here the CDR3 DNA reads TGTGCCAGCAGTGGGACAGGGGGCCGGGAGACCCAGTACTTC. This codes for CASSGTGGRETQYF. Full variable domain (outside the CDR3, taken from reference TRBV25-1 and TRBJ2-5): EADIYQTPRYLVIGTGKKITLECSQTMGHDKMYWYQQDPGMELHLIHYSYGVNSTEKGDLSSESTVSRIRTEHFPLTLESARPSHTSQYLCASSGTGGRETQYFGPGTRLLVL.

The sample holds one count of this clone. The chain has TRBV30 and TRBJ2-3; D is perhaps TRBD2 (6 bases). In germline, CDR1 is GTSNPN, CDR2 SVGIG (reference sequence). The ends were cut back, 2 bases at V and 5 bases at J, with 11 bases in the middle. The CDR3 runs 13 residues. CDR3 residues: CAWSIPGGDTQYF. The CDR3 region has the DNA TGTGCCTGGAGTATCCCCGGGGGAGATACGCAGTATTTT.

V usage is TRBV2 and J usage is TRBJ2-1; tentatively, D is TRBD2 (7 bases). V was cut by 7 bases and J by 7 bases, with 17 bases left in between. Germline V gene data show CDR1 as SNHLY and CDR2 as FYNNEI. The CDR3 is made up of 14 amino acids. The CDR3 region has the DNA TGTGCCAGCAACGGCGGGGGCCGTCGAAATGAGCAGTTCTTC. Protein sequence: CASNGGGRRNEQFF. Supplemented by reference TRBV2 and TRBJ2-1, the full variable domain reads EPEVTQTPSHQVTQMGQEVILRCVPISNHLYFYWYRQILGQKVEFLVSFYNNEISEKSEIFDDQFSVERPDGSNFTLKIRSTKLEDSAMYFCASNGGGRRNEQFFGPGTRLTVL.

The V call is TRBV6-5, the J call TRBJ1-2; possible D gene TRBD1, 5 bases. V lost 7 bases and J 0 bases, leaving 15 bases between the germline ends. The CDR3 extends over 15 amino acids. Germline V CDR1 and CDR2: MNHEY, SVGAGI. The DNA for the CDR3 is TGTGCCAGCAAGCTACAGGAGCGCACTAACTATGGCTACACCTTC. Translating gives CASKLQERTNYGYTF.

This rearrangement joins TRBV9 to TRBJ2-3; TRBD2 matches at 12 bases. Germline CDR1 and CDR2: SGDLS and YYNGEE. The V gene end was trimmed by 0 bases and the J gene end by 3 bases; junction bases not matched to a gene: 2. The CDR3 consists of 16 residues. CDR3 protein: CASSVAGTSGTDTQYF. The DNA of the CDR3 is TGTGCCAGCAGCGTAGCCGGGACTAGCGGGACAGATACGCAGTATTTT.

The gene calls are TRBV5-1 and TRBJ1-6; the match to TRBD1 covers 7 bases. The CDR3 extends over 15 amino acids. V lost 4 bases and J lost 7; bases outside the gene matches: 8. The germline V gene has CDR1 SGHRS and CDR2 YFSETQ. The CDR3 region is CASSLAGTANSPLHF. CDR3 coding DNA: TGCGCCAGCAGCCTTGCTGGGACAGCCAATTCACCCCTCCACTTT.

This clone was counted a few times. The chain links TRBV28 to TRBJ1-4; a weak D match, TRBD1 (6 bases). The V gene lost 8 bases and the J gene lost 8 bases, with 18 bases spanning the gap. Looked up from germline, CDR1 is MDHEN and CDR2 is SYDVKM. The CDR3 is 14 residues long. The CDR3 here is CASQPTGSGEKLFF. The CDR3 nucleotides read TGTGCCAGCCAACCAACAGGGTCCGGCGAAAAACTGTTTTTT.

To note about this clone: The same CDR3 can be traced to other DNA sequences in this sample. The V call is TRBV6-5, the J call TRBJ2-7; 8 bases fit TRBD2. Germline trimming cut 0 bases from V and 0 bases from J; bases unmatched to any gene: 4. In germline, CDR1 is MNHEY, CDR2 SVGAGI. This CDR3 has 16 residues. Here the CDR3 reads CASSYSGSGGSYEQYF. CDR3 sequence (DNA): TGTGCCAGCAGTTACTCGGGGAGCGGGGGCTCCTACGAGCAGTACTTC.

The CDR3 region is CASRLTGGENQETQYF. CDR3 nucleotides: TGTGCCAGCAGGCTAACCGGGGGGGAAAACCAAGAGACCCAGTACTTC. The V call is TRBV4-2, the J call TRBJ2-5; 8 nucleotides line up with TRBD2. There are 16 residues in the CDR3. The ends lost 6 bases at V and 0 bases at J; junction bases unmatched: 9. CDR1 and CDR2 from the germline V gene are LGHNA and YNFKEQ.

This chain uses TRBV3-1 (or the pseudogene TRBV3-2) with TRBJ2-3, with D possibly matching TRBD1 (5 bases). This CDR3 spans 17 amino acids. Trimming cost V 0 bases and J 2 bases, with 15 bases left between them. In germline, CDR1 is LGHDT, CDR2 YNNKEL (reference sequence). The CDR3 region has the DNA TGTGCCAGCAGCCAAGAGCCCTCCGGACAACTCACAGATACGCAGTATTTT. Translating it yields CASSQEPSGQLTDTQYF.

The V and J genes are TRBV2 and TRBJ2-2; the match to TRBD1 covers 9 bases. Looked up from germline, CDR1 is SNHLY and CDR2 is FYNNEI. V dropped 10 bases and J dropped 4; count of bases not matched to a gene: 13. The CDR3 is made up of 16 amino acids. For the CDR3, the DNA is TGTGCCATGGGACAGGGCCCTCTGGATGTCACCGGGGAGCTGTTTTTT. Protein sequence: CAMGQGPLDVTGELFF.

This chain uses TRBV9 with TRBJ1-5, with 9 nucleotides matching TRBD1. Germline-derived CDR1 and CDR2 are SGDLS and YYNGEE. V shed 3 bases and J 5 bases; nucleotides not matched to a gene: 3. This CDR3 spans 14 amino acids. Here the CDR3 DNA reads TGTGCCAGCAGCGCCGGACAGGGGTATCAGCCCCAGCATTTT. Translation gives CASSAGQGYQPQHF.

The V and J genes are TRBV15 and TRBJ1-3, with a possible D match to TRBD1 (6 bases). Germline V gene lookup returns CDR1 LNHNV and CDR2 YYDKDF (reference sequence). The CDR3 has 16 residues. V dropped 3 bases and J dropped 0 bases, with 12 bases sitting between them. CDR3 loop: CATSRQGLISGNTIYF. The CDR3 DNA is TGTGCCACCAGCAGGCAGGGGCTTATCTCTGGAAACACCATATATTTT.

The chain is built from TRBV14 and TRBJ2-3, with D unresolved. Germline-derived CDR1 and CDR2 are SGHDN and FVKESK. The CDR3 runs 15 residues. The V gene lost 0 bases and the J gene lost 0 bases, with 7 bases spanning the gap. The DNA for the CDR3 is TGTGCCAGCAGCCAAGACCAGAGGAGCACAGATACGCAGTATTTT. Translated: CASSQDQRSTDTQYF.

This chain links TRBV5-1 with TRBJ2-3; 12 bases are shared with TRBD2. This CDR3 is 18 amino acids long. Trimming cost V 0 bases and J 5 bases; bases outside gene matches: 10. CDR1 SGHRS and CDR2 YFSETQ come from the germline V gene. In DNA, the CDR3 is TGCGCCAGCAGCTTGGCCCTATCTAGCGGGGGGGCCGTAGATACGCAGTATTTT. This encodes CASSLALSSGGAVDTQYF. Full variable domain (rest looked up from reference TRBV5-1 and TRBJ2-3): KAGVTQTPRYLIKTRGQQVTLSCSPISGHRSVSWYQQTPGQGLQFLFEYFSETQRNKGNFPGRFSGRQFSNSRSEMNVSTLELGDSALYLCASSLALSSGGAVDTQYFGPGTRLTVL.

CDR3 DNA: TGTGCCAGCAGTTACAAGACAGGGGTCCCCTACGAGCAGTACTTC. Translating it yields CASSYKTGVPYEQYF. The rearrangement uses TRBV6-5 and TRBJ2-7; 8 bases agree with TRBD1. The CDR3 is 15 amino acids. Losses at the gene ends were 2 bases for V and 2 bases for J; bases not matched to a gene: 5. CDR1 and CDR2 from the germline V gene are MNHEY and SVGAGI.

The V gene is TRBV27, the J gene TRBJ1-5; a weak D match, TRBD1 (5 bases). CDR3 length: 18 residues. Germline V gene data show CDR1 as MNHEY and CDR2 as SMNVEV (reference sequence). The ends were cut back, 2 bases at V and 1 base at J, with 18 bases in the middle. The CDR3: CASSLAGPKGFSNQPQHF. In DNA, the CDR3 is TGTGCCAGCAGTTTAGCAGGCCCCAAGGGGTTCAGCAATCAGCCCCAGCATTTT.

Here the CDR3 reads CASSSGTQATYEQYF. The CDR3 coding sequence is TGCGCCAGCAGCTCCGGGACACAGGCCACCTACGAGCAGTACTTC. The chain links TRBV5-1 to TRBJ2-7; perhaps TRBD1 as D (6 bases). The CDR3 has 15 amino acids. From germline, CDR1 is SGHRS and CDR2 YFSETQ. V shed 3 bases and J shed 2 bases, with 15 bases lying between them.

V and J are TRBV9 and TRBJ2-3, with TRBD2 as a possible D gene (5 bases). The CDR3 runs 15 residues. The ends were cut back, 4 bases at V and 4 bases at J, with 16 bases in the middle. Per the germline V gene, CDR1 is SGDLS and CDR2 is YYNGEE. The chain's CDR3 is CASSPRAVGPDTQYF. CDR3 nucleotides: TGTGCCAGCAGCCCGAGGGCCGTTGGACCAGATACGCAGTATTTT.